What follows describes a single T cell receptor (beta chain). Its specificity is not known. Researchers ran the PCR with 60 Vbeta and 13 Jbeta primers. Some clones are missing from TCRdb's copy, which holds only in-frame ones; the method was immunoSEQ multiplex PCR. This table holds roughly 230,000 clones, 85% to 95% found once. The data are from a study of cytomegalovirus exposure and HLA in healthy donors. Looking at the study overall: Drawn from HLA-typed donors, approximately 85 million unique TCRs were held in an early data release.

Study-wide results and limits: Later analysis suggested links between common viral pathogens and several top significant clusters. Most observed TCR sequences were rare, whereas some public TCRs were detected in many donors.

The V gene's germline CDR1 is MNHNS and CDR2 SASEGT. This CDR3 is built from 12 residues. The clonotype was recovered from a girl aged 2 to 9 in good health and CMV-seronegative. Input material: PBMCs. This rearrangement joins TRBV6-1 to TRBJ2-5, with D perhaps TRBD2 (5 bases). TRBJ2-7 explains the end of the DNA better; the J call may be wrong. CDR3 protein: CASDREGYEQYF. Here the CDR3 DNA reads TGTGCCAGCGACCGTGAGGGCTACGAGCAGTACTTC.